This T cell receptor (beta chain) was found in a study of T cells in Graves' hyperthyroidism and ophthalmopathy. There are many counts of this clonotype. RNA transcripts provided the source from which TCR beta CDR3 regions were amplified. An initial round of RT-PCR targeting the TCR CDR3 relied on the HTBI primer set. A single record per CDR3 protein comes from TCRdb applying MiXCR to the multiplex PCR reads. This table has approximately 600,000 distinct CDR3 sequences, roughly 15% appearing once. CDR1 SNHLY and CDR2 FYNNEI come from the germline V gene. The J segment lost 8 bases and the V segment lost 4 bases, leaving 6 bases of the junction unmatched. CDR3 length equals 14 residues. An absence of ophthalmopathy progression within 18 months meant stable Graves' hyperthyroidism. Hyperthyroidism patients were newly diagnosed, had disease duration under 2 months, and were aged 18 to 65 years. Diagnostic assessment was based on clinical symptoms, serum thyroxine and TRAb, thyroid ultrasound and orbital computed tomography.

The clonotype originates from a woman between 25 and 40 years old with Graves' hyperthyroidism. Sequencing was done on a sample of blood. V and J are TRBV2 and TRBJ1-4; TRBD1 aligns across 8 bases. CDR3 protein: CASSVDRETEKLFF. The CDR3 DNA sequence: TGTGCCAGCAGTGTGGACAGGGAGACCGAAAAACTGTTTTTT.